Listed below are T cell receptor beta chains from one sample, sequenced in a study of neurological immune-mediated disorders. TCRdb reanalysed the 5' RACE reads using MiXCR and keeps one entry per CDR3 protein. The top ten hold roughly 1.2% of the sample, which has some 83,000 distinct CDR3 sequences, approximately 2.8% seen once. Source material: PBMCs. All receptors come from a woman in her twenties or thirties with multiple sclerosis. CDR3s leave out the opening cysteine and the closing phenylalanine or tryptophan. D genes are given only for firm matches. Size is omitted from some rows. Given values are once, few, many or a class for expanded clones.

TRBV6-1	11	TRBD2	many	TRBJ2-1	AIQLAGYNEQF
TRBV24-1	14	NA	many	TRBJ1-4	ATSSGIPARDEKLF
TRBV7-2	10	NA	many	TRBJ2-1	ASSLRYNEQF
TRBV6-6	11	NA	many	TRBJ2-7	ASSYTQGVEQY
TRBV5-1	11	NA	many	TRBJ2-7	ASARGSSYEQY
TRBV19	12	TRBD2	many	TRBJ2-2	ASRSGAAAGELF
TRBV27	14	NA	many	TRBJ2-3	ASSLNAWRGTDTQY
TRBV3-1	11	NA	many	TRBJ1-4	ASSHRGGEKLF
TRBV7-7	12	NA	many	TRBJ2-3	ASSLRGSTDTQY
TRBV20-1	12	TRBD2	many	TRBJ2-1	SARRLAGANEQF
TRBV5-1	11	TRBD1	NA	TRBJ2-3	ASGQGDADTQY
TRBV9	14	TRBD2	many	TRBJ2-1	ASSVAPSGPGNEQF
TRBV20-1	18	TRBD2	many	TRBJ2-1	SARALGLAGGLSSYNEQF
TRBV20-1	11	NA	many	TRBJ1-6	SAPGLGNSPLH
TRBV3-1	12	NA	many	TRBJ2-7	ASSHNVGSYEQY
TRBV10-3	10	NA	many	TRBJ1-1	ASQLGDTEAF
TRBV4-3	12	NA	many	TRBJ2-5	ASSQDVGTETQY
TRBV7-2	15	TRBD2	many	TRBJ2-1	ASSSRKREGLFHEQF
TRBV20-1	13	NA	many	TRBJ1-5	SAVTGSYSNQPQH
TRBV28	14	TRBD2	many	TRBJ2-7	ASSPGLAYSSYEQY
TRBV7-9	11	NA	many	TRBJ2-5	ASSSSYQETQY
TRBV6-1	9	NA	few	TRBJ1-1	ASPGGGEAF
TRBV20-1	13	NA	many	TRBJ1-2	SARWGKGGDYGYT
TRBV20-1	13	NA	many	TRBJ2-1	SARDPWRATSEQF
TRBV20-1	17	TRBD2	many	TRBJ2-1	SAIPYSGLAGLLGNEQF
TRBV29-1	11	TRBD2	many	TRBJ2-7	SVGLAGSYEQY
TRBV6-6	12	NA	many	TRBJ2-2	ASQGQPNTGELF
TRBV20-1	12	NA	many	TRBJ1-1	SARSGRVETEAF
TRBV12-3/TRBV12-4	10	NA	many	TRBJ1-1	ASSLGQTEAF
TRBV5-1	17	TRBD2	many	TRBJ2-3	ASSSTGTSGSPSRNTQY
TRBV29-1	10	NA	many	TRBJ1-2	SVDTVRYGYT
TRBV29-1	10	NA	many	TRBJ2-7	SVSASSYEQY
TRBV20-1	13	TRBD2	many	TRBJ2-1	SAPRTSGRGDEQF
TRBV7-6	14	NA	few	TRBJ2-1	ASSLDRARGSNEQF
TRBV11-3	11	NA	NA	TRBJ2-1	ASSSRRYNEQF
TRBV20-1	12	NA	many	TRBJ1-1	SKGPGVPNTEAF
TRBV6-2/TRBV6-3	13	TRBD1	many	TRBJ2-5	ASSYGGTGVETQY